This T cell receptor beta chain stems from a study of cytomegalovirus exposure and HLA in healthy donors. Broader study findings: As was reported, the classifier diagnosed cytomegalovirus status with high specificity and sensitivity. Among the CMV-associated chains, a few were confirmed in vitro as specific for CMV antigens. Most sequenced TCRs were rare (though some public TCRs occurred in many donors).

Concerning this clone: Its antigen is as yet unknown.

Clones were read by immunoSEQ multiplex PCR, and TCRdb kept only the in-frame ones, dropping some. The table has about 110,000 clones, 88% seen once; the top ten hold more than 2%. J was trimmed by 7 bases and V by 5 bases; bases with no gene match: 8. The germline gives CDR1 SEHNR, CDR2 FQNEAQ (reference sequence). CDR3 length equals 14 residues. The TCR originated in a woman younger than 35 in good health and CMV-seronegative. The material sequenced was PBMCs. This rearrangement joins TRBV7-9 to TRBJ1-2, with 9 bases fitting TRBD1. CDR3 sequence (DNA): TGTGCCAGCAGCCGGACAGGGGAAGTTGGTGGCTACACCTTC. Protein sequence: CASSRTGEVGGYTF.